The sequence of this T cell receptor beta chain was determined in a study of T cell repertoires in cytomegalovirus infection. MiXCR, run by TCRdb on the reads, gives a single entry per CDR3 protein. The table shows 310,000 or so distinct CDR3 sequences, with more than 20% occurring only once. Study outcomes and limitations: CMV-specific HLA-C-restricted TCR beta clonotypes dominated the ex vivo response.

There are many counts of this clonotype. Its antigen is still unknown. The CDR3 totals 16 residues. The ends lost 3 bases at V and 3 bases at J; junction bases unmatched: 8. From germline, CDR1 is SGHTA and CDR2 FQGNSA. This TCR came from a human donor in good health (CMV status not recorded). Some clones in this sample may be carry-over from other donors' samples. The material was cultured PBMCs, obtained from culture after CMV antigen stimulation. The V call is TRBV7-2, the J call TRBJ2-3; TRBD1 aligns across 8 bases. The CDR3 loop is CASSFRPGGATDTQYF. Here the CDR3 DNA reads TGTGCCAGCAGCTTTAGACCAGGGGGCGCGACAGATACGCAGTATTTT.